The clone carrying this TCR beta chain was detected only a few times. Its antigen is as yet unknown. The entry originates in a study of beta chain features in type 1 diabetes. Study context: Researchers looked at fewer than 120,000,000 sorted cells across all samples.

The trim removed 4 bases at V and 5 bases at J, leaving 6 bases unmatched. CDR3 size: 14 residues. Looked up from germline, CDR1 is SGDLS and CDR2 is YYNGEE. The isolated RNA, all of it, was reverse transcribed, so expressed TCRB transcripts were what got sequenced. Samples of naive, central memory and regulatory T cells yielded a mean of about 3.4 million reads. Assay: immunoSEQ multiplex PCR; the TCRdb copy retains only in-frame clones and omits some. The table records around 430,000 clones, around 30% of them present only once. Study-level results: Shorter templates might be favored by PCR, and equally so in patients and in controls.

The clonotype comes from a man between 18 and 29 years old in good health. The chain employs TRBV9 and TRBJ2-5; 9 bases align to TRBD2. The specimen was naive CD4+ T cells from blood. The CDR3 protein is CASSYGLAWETQYF. The CDR3 region has the DNA TGTGCCAGCAGCTACGGACTAGCGTGGGAGACCCAGTACTTC.